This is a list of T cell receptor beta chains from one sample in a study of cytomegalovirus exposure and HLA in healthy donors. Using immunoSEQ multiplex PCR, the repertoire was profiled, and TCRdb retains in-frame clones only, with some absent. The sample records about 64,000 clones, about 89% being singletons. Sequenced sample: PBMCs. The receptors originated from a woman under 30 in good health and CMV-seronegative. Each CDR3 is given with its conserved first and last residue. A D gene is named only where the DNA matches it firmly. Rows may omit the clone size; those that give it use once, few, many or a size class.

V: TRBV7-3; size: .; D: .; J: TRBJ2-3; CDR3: CASSPGLTDTQYF; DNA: TGTGCCAGCAGCCCCGGTCTGACAGATACGCAGTATTTT
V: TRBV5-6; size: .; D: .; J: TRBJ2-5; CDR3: CASSLFQGKETQYF; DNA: TGTGCCAGCAGCTTGTTTCAGGGGAAAGAGACCCAGTACTTC
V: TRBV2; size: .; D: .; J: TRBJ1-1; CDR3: CASREGMNTEAFF; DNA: TGTGCCAGCAGGGAGGGGATGAACACTGAAGCTTTCTTT
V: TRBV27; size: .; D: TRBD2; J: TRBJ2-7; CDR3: CASSLSGGRYYEQYF; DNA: TGTGCCAGCAGTTTATCGGGGGGGAGGTACTACGAGCAGTACTTC
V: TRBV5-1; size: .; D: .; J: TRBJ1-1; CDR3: CASSAMTANSEAFF; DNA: TGCGCCAGCAGTGCGATGACAGCAAACTCTGAAGCTTTCTTT
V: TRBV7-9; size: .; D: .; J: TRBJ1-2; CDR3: CASSTSGQNGYTF; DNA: TGTGCCAGCAGCACATCAGGACAGAACGGCTACACCTTC
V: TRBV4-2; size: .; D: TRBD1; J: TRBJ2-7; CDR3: CASSRGQATYEQYF; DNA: TGTGCCAGCAGCCGAGGACAGGCTACCTACGAGCAGTACTTC
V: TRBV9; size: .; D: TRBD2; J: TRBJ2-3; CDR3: CASSVEPSGGAEDTQYF; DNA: TGTGCCAGCAGCGTAGAGCCTAGCGGGGGGGCAGAAGATACGCAGTATTTT
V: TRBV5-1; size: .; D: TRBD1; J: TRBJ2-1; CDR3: CASSPRDRTYNEQFF; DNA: TGCGCCAGCAGCCCCCGGGACAGAACCTACAATGAGCAGTTCTTC
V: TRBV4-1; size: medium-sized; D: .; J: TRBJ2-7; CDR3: CASSRGSGDEQYF; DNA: TGCGCCAGCTCCAGGGGCAGTGGGGACGAGCAGTACTTC
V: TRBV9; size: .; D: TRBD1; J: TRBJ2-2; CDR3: CASSSRDRVNTGELFF; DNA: TGTGCCAGCAGCTCCCGAGACAGGGTGAACACCGGGGAGCTGTTTTTT
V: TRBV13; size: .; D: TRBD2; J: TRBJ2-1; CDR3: CASSALAGVSNEQFF; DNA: TGTGCCAGCAGCGCCCTAGCGGGAGTCTCGAATGAGCAGTTCTTC
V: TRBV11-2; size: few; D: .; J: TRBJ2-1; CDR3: CASSVARYNEQFF; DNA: TGTGCCAGCAGCGTCGCCCGGTACAATGAGCAGTTCTTC
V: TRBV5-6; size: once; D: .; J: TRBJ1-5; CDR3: CASSSGVISNQPQHF; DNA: TGTGCCAGCAGCTCCGGGGTGATTAGCAATCAGCCCCAGCATTTT
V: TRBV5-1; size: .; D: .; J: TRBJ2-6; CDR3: CASWDSSSGANVLTF; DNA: TGCGCCAGTTGGGACTCCAGCTCTGGGGCCAACGTCCTGACTTTC
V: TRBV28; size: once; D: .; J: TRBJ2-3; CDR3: CASSVTDTQYF; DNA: TGTGCCTCGAGCGTGACAGATACGCAGTATTTT
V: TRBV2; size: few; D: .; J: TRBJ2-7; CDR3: CASRETGSYEQYF; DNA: TGTGCCAGCAGGGAGACAGGCTCCTACGAGCAGTACTTC
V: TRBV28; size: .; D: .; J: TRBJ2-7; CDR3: CASSPEGLTHEQYF; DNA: TGTGCCAGCAGTCCCGAGGGCCTAACTCACGAGCAGTACTTC
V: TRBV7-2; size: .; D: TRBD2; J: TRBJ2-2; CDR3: CASSLRGSSGGVNTGELFF; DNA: TGTGCCAGCAGCTTACGAGGGTCTAGCGGGGGGGTGAACACCGGGGAGCTGTTTTTT
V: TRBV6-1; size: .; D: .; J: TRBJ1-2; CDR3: CAITGSQDYYGYTF; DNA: TGTGCCATTACGGGAAGCCAAGACTACTATGGCTACACCTTC
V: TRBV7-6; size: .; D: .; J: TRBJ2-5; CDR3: CASSEDRQETQYF; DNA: TGTGCCAGCAGCGAGGACAGACAAGAGACCCAGTACTTC
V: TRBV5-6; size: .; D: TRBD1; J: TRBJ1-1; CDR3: CASSLAGTGGNGAFF; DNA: TGTGCCAGCAGCTTGGCCGGGACAGGGGGCAACGGAGCTTTCTTT
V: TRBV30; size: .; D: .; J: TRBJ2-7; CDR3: CAWSRGSYEQYF; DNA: TGTGCCTGGAGTAGAGGTTCCTACGAGCAGTACTTC
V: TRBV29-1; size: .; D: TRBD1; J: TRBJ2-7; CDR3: CSVDGQGAHEQYF; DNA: TGCAGCGTTGATGGACAGGGGGCCCACGAGCAGTACTTC
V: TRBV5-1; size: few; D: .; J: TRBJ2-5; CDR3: CASSLFSDLKETQYF; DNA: TGCGCCAGCAGCTTGTTCTCTGACTTAAAAGAGACCCAGTACTTC
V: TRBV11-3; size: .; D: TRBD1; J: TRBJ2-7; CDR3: CASSLSTGGRQYF; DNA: TGTGCCAGCAGCTTATCGACAGGGGGCCGGCAGTACTTC
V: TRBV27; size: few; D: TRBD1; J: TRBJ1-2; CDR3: CASSKRQGANYGYTF; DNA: TGTGCCAGCAGTAAACGACAGGGGGCTAACTATGGCTACACCTTC
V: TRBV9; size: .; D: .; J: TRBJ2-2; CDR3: CASSVGRLAGNTGELFF; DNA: TGTGCCAGCAGCGTAGGAAGGTTGGCAGGGAACACCGGGGAGCTGTTTTTT
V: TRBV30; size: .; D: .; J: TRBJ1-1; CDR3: CAWSVIEAFF; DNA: TGTGCCTGGAGCGTAATAGAAGCTTTCTTT
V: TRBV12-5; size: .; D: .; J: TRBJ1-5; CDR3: CASGLGTYSNQPQHF; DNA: TGTGCTAGTGGTTTGGGGACATATAGCAATCAGCCCCAGCATTTT
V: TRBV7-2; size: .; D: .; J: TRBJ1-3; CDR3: CASSLVSGTGNTIYF; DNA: TGTGCCAGCAGCTTGGTTTCCGGGACTGGAAACACCATATATTTT
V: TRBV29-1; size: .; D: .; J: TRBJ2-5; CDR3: CSVVSPSVETQYF; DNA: TGCAGCGTTGTGAGTCCAAGCGTAGAGACCCAGTACTTC
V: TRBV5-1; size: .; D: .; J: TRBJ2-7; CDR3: CASSSTGLTTDEQYF; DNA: TGCGCCAGCAGCTCTACGGGACTGACGACGGACGAGCAGTACTTC
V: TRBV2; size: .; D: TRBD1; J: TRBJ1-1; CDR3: CASRIPGTVDTEAFF; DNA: TGTGCCAGCCGTATCCCCGGGACAGTCGACACTGAAGCTTTCTTT
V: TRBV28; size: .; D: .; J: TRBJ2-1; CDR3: CASSLGGKSGRARGNEQFF; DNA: TGTGCCAGCAGTTTAGGTGGGAAATCGGGGCGGGCTAGGGGGAATGAGCAGTTCTTC
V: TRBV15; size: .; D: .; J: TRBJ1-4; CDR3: CATSRRGPSTEKLFF; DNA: TGTGCCACCAGCAGACGTGGGCCGAGTACGGAAAAACTGTTTTTT
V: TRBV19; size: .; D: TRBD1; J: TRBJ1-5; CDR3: CASSLTGGPQPQHF; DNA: TGTGCCAGTAGCCTGACAGGGGGTCCTCAGCCCCAGCATTTT
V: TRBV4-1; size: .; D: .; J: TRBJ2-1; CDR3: CASSQATGISYNEQFF; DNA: TGCGCCAGCAGCCAGGCTACAGGGATCTCCTACAATGAGCAGTTCTTC
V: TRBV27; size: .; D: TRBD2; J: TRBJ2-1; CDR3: CASRGLAGYNEQFF; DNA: TGTGCCAGCCGAGGACTAGCGGGTTACAATGAGCAGTTCTTC
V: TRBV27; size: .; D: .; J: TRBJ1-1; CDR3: CASIPQAVALHTEAFF; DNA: TGTGCCAGCATTCCACAGGCGGTGGCTTTACACACTGAAGCTTTCTTT
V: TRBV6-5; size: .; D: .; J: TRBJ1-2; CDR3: CASSYSVSANYGYTF; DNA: TGTGCCAGCAGTTACTCGGTGTCAGCTAACTATGGCTACACCTTC
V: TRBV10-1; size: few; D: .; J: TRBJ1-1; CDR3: CASSEANRDTEAFF; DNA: TGCGCCAGCAGTGAGGCTAACAGGGACACTGAAGCTTTCTTT
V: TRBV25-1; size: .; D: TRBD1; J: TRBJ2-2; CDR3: CASTEKGTESPVGELFF; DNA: TGTGCCAGCACCGAAAAAGGGACAGAAAGTCCGGTCGGGGAGCTGTTTTTT
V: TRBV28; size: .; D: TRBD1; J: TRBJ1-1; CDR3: CASSLGQGEAFF; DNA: TGTGCCAGCAGTTTAGGACAGGGTGAAGCTTTCTTT
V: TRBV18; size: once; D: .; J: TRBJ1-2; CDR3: CASSAGVPNYGYTF; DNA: TGTGCCAGCTCGGCCGGAGTTCCTAACTATGGCTACACCTTC